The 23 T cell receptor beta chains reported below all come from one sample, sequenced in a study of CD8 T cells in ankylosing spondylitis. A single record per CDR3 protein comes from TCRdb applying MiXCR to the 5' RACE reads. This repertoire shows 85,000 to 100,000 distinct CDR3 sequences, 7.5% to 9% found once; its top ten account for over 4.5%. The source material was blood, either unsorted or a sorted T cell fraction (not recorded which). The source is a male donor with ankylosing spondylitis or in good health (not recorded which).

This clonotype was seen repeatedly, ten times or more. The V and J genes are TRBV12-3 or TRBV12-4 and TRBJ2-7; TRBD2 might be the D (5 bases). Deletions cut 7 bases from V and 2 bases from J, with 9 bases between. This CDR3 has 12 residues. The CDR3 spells CASTPGTYEQYF. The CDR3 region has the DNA TGTGCCAGCACCCCGGGGACCTACGAGCAGTACTTC.

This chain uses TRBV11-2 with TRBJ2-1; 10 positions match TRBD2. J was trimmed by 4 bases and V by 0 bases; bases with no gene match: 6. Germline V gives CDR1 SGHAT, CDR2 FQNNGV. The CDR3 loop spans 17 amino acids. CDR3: CASSLDLGTSAYNEQFF. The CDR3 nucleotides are TGTGCCAGCAGCTTAGATCTAGGGACTAGCGCTTACAATGAGCAGTTCTTC.

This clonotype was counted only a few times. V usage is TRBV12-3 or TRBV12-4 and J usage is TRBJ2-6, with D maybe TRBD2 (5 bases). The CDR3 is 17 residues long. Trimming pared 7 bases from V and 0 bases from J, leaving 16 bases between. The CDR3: CASKAGLTPSGANVLTF. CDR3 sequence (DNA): TGTGCCAGCAAAGCAGGACTGACTCCCTCTGGGGCCAACGTCCTGACTTTC.

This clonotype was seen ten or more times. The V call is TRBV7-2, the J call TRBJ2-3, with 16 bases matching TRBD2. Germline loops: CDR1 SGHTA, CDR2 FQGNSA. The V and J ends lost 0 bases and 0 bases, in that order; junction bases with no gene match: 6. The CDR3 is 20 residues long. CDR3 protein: CASSLAVGLAGGPSTDTQYF. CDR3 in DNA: TGTGCCAGCAGCTTAGCCGTGGGACTAGCGGGGGGGCCAAGCACAGATACGCAGTATTTT.

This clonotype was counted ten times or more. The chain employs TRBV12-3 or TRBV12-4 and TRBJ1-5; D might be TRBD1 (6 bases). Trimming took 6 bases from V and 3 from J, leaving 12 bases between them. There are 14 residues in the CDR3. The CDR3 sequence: CASSQGHINQPQHF. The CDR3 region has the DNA TGTGCCAGCAGCCAGGGACATATCAATCAGCCCCAGCATTTT.

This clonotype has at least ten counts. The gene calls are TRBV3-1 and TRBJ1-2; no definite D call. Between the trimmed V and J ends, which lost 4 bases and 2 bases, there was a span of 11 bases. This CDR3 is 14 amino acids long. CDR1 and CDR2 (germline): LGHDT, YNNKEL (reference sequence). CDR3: CASSPQVENYGYTF. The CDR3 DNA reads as TGTGCCAGCAGCCCCCAAGTGGAAAACTATGGCTACACCTTC. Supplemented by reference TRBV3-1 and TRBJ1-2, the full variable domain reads DTAVSQTPKYLVTQMGNDKSIKCEQNLGHDTMYWYKQDSKKFLKIMFSYNNKELIINETVPNRFSPKSPDKAHLNLHINSLELGDSAVYFCASSPQVENYGYTFGSGTRLTVV.

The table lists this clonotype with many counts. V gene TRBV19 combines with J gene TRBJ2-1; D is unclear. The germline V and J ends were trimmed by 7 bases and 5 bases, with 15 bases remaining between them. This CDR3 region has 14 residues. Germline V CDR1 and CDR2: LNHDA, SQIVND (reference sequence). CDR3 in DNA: TGTGCCAGTACCGCGCGGCCCAGAAACAATGAGCAGTTCTTC. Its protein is CASTARPRNNEQFF.

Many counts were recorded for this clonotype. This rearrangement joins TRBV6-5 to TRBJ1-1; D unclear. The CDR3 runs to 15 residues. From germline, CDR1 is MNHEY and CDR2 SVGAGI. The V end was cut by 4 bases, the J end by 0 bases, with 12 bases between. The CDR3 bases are TGTGCCAGCAGTTTAAAGCCGGGGATGAACACTGAAGCTTTCTTT. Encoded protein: CASSLKPGMNTEAFF.

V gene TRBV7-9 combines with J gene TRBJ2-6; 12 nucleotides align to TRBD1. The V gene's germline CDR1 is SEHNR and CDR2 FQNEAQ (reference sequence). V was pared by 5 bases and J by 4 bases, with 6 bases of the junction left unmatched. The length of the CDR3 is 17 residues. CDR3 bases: TGTGCCAGCAGCCCGGGGACAGGGGGCGACGGGGCCAACGTCCTGACTTTC. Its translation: CASSPGTGGDGANVLTF.

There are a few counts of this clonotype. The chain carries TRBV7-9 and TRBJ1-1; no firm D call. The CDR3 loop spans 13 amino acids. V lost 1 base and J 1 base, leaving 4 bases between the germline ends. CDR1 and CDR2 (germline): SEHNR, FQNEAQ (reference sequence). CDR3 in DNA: TGTGCCAGCAGCTTAGAGAAGAACACTGAAGCTTTCTTT. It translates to CASSLEKNTEAFF.

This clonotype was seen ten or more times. The CDR3 sequence is CASSSPGTGVKTQYF. DNA for the CDR3: TGTGCCAGCAGTTCCCCCGGGACAGGGGTGAAGACCCAGTACTTC. The chain recombines TRBV28 with TRBJ2-5; 10 bases line up with TRBD1. The V segment lost 4 bases and the J segment 6 bases; nucleotides outside the gene matches: 8. Germline loops: CDR1 MDHEN, CDR2 SYDVKM. This CDR3 comprises 15 residues. The full variable domain, rest sourced from reference TRBV28 and TRBJ2-5, is DVKVTQSSRYLVKRTGEKVFLECVQDMDHENMFWYRQDPGLGLRLIYFSYDVKMKEKGDIPEGYSVSREKKERFSLILESASTNQTSMYLCASSSPGTGVKTQYFGPGTRLLVL.

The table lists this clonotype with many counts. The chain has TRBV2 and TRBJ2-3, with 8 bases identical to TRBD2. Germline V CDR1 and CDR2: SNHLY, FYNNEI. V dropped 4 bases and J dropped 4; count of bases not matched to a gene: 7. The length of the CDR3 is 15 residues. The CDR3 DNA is TGTGCCAGCAGTGGCCAGCGGGGGATCGCAGATACGCAGTATTTT. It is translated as CASSGQRGIADTQYF.

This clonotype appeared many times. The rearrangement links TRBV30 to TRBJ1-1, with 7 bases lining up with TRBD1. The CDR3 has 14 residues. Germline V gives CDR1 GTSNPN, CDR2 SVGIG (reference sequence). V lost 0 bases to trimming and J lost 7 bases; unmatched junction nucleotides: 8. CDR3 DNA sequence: TGTGCCTGGAGTGTATCAGGGGGAATAGGTGAAGCTTTCTTT. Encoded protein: CAWSVSGGIGEAFF.

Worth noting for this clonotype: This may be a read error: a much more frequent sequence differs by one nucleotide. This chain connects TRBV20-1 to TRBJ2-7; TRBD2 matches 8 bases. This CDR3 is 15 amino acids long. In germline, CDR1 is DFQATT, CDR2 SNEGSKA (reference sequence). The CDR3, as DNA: TGCTGTGCTAGAGTCAGCGGGGGCGAGTTTAACGAGCAGTACTTC. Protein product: CCARVSGGEFNEQYF.

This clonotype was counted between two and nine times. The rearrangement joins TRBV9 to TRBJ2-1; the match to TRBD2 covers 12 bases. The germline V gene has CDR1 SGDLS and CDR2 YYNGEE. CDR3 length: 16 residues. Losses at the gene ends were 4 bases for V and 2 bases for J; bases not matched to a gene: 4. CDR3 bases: TGTGCCAGCAGCTCCCGGACTAGCGGGGCCTACAATGAGCAGTTCTTC. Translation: CASSSRTSGAYNEQFF.

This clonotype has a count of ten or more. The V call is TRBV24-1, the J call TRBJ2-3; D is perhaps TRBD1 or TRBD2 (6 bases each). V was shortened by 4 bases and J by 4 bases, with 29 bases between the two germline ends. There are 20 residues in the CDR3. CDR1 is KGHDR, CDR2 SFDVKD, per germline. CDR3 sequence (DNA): TGTGCCACCAGTGACCCTATCTTCCGGGGGCGAGAGTTCCCCCCAGATACGCAGTATTTT. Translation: CATSDPIFRGREFPPDTQYF.

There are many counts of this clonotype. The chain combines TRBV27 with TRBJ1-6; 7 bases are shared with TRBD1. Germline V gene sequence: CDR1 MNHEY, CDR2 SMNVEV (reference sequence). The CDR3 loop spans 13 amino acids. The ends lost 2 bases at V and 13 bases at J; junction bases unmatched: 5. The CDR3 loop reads CASSLTGVSPLHF. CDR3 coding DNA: TGTGCCAGCAGTTTAACAGGGGTGTCCCCCCTCCACTTT.

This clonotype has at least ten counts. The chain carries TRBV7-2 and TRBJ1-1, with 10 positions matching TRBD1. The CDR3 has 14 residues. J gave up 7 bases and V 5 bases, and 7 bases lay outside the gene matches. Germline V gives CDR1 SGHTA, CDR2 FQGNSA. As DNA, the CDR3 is TGTGCCAGCAGCCCGACAGGGGGCACTTTTGAAGCTTTCTTT. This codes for CASSPTGGTFEAFF. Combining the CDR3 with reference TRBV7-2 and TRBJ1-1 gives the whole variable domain GAGVSQSPSNKVTEKGKDVELRCDPISGHTALYWYRQSLGQGLEFLIYFQGNSAPDKSGLPSDRFSAERTGGSVSTLTIQRTQQEDSAVYLCASSPTGGTFEAFFGQGTRLTVV.

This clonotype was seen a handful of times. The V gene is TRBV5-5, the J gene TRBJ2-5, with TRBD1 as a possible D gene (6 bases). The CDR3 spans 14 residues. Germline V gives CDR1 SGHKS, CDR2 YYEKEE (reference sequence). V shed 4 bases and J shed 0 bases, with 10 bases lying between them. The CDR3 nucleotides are TGTGCCAGCAGCACCGGACAGAACCAAGAGACCCAGTACTTC. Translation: CASSTGQNQETQYF.

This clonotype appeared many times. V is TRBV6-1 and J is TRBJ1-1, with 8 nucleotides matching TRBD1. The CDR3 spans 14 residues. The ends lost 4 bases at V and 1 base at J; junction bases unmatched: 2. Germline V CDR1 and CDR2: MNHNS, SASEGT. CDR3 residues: CASSGTGGNTEAFF. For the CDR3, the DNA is TGTGCCAGCAGTGGTACAGGGGGGAACACTGAAGCTTTCTTT.

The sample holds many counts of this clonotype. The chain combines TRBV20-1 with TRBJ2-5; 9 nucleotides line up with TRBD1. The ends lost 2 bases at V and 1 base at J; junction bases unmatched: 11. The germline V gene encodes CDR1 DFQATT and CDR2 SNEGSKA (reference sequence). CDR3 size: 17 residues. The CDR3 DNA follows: TGCAGTGCTAGATGGGATCGTGGGGACAGGGCCCAAGAGACCCAGTACTTC. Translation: CSARWDRGDRAQETQYF.

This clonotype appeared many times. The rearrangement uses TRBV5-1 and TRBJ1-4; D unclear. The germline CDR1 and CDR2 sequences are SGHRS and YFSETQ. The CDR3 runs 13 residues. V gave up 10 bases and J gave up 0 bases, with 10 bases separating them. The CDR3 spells CASRPTTNEKLFF. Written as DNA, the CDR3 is TGCGCCTCTCGCCCTACAACTAATGAAAAACTGTTTTTT.

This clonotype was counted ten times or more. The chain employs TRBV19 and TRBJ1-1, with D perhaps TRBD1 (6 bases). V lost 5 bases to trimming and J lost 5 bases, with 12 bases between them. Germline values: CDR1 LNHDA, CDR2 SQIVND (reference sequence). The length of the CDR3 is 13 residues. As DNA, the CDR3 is TGTGCCAGTAGTCAGGGGCTGGGTACTGAAGCTTTCTTT. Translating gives CASSQGLGTEAFF.